The following is a T cell receptor (beta chain) sequence with its context. The antigen is unknown. Germline-derived CDR1 and CDR2 are SNHLY and FYNNEI. This CDR3 region has 10 residues. Trimming took 7 bases from V and 7 from J, leaving 8 bases between them. The data belong to a study of T cell repertoires in cytomegalovirus infection. One entry per CDR3 protein, called by TCRdb with MiXCR from the reads. The table lists about 900,000 distinct CDR3 sequences, 31% of them singletons, with around an eighth in the top ten. V usage is TRBV2 and J usage is TRBJ2-7, with D maybe TRBD1 (5 bases). This TCR derives from a human donor in good health (CMV status not recorded). Some clones in this sample may be carry-over from other donors' samples. Sequenced material: cultured CD8+ T cells from PBMCs, taken from culture after CMV antigen stimulation. The CDR3 sequence is CASTAGEQYF. CDR3 sequence (DNA): TGTGCCAGCACAGCAGGGGAGCAGTACTTC.